Shown below are 18 T cell receptor beta chains from a single sample sequenced in a study of shared clonotypes between healthy human individuals (TCRdb year 2020). The library was generated by the immunoSEQ multiplex PCR assay. TCRdb holds this immuneACCESS table with in-frame rearrangements only. Some clones are missing; in checked studies, unresolved V genes explain under half, and the rest has no known cause. For this sample the table gives about 530,000 clones, of which about 80% were detected only once. The top ten constitute under 15% of the sample. The sample consisted of PBMCs. These receptors all stem from a woman in her 40s in good health. Some clones in this sample may be carry-over from other donors' samples.

This rearrangement joins TRBV2 to TRBJ2-3; D unresolved. Germline CDR1 SNHLY, CDR2 FYNNEI. CDR3 size: 10 residues. Trimming stripped 6 bases from V and 4 bases from J, with 2 bases between. DNA of the CDR3: TGTGCCAGCAGGTCAGATACGCAGTATTTT. It is translated as CASRSDTQYF.

This clone came up once. The chain has TRBV5-1 and TRBJ1-5; 8 bases map to TRBD1. CDR3 length: 15 residues. From germline, CDR1 is SGHRS and CDR2 YFSETQ. The V gene end was trimmed by 0 bases and the J gene end by 4 bases; junction bases not matched to a gene: 3. The CDR3 reads CASSLGTGWNQPQHF. CDR3 DNA: TGCGCCAGCAGCTTGGGGACAGGGTGGAATCAGCCCCAGCATTTT.

This clone occurred many times. The CDR3 nucleotides read TGTGCCAGTAAAATCGGGTCCTCACTCCAAGAGACCCAGTACTTC. It encodes CASKIGSSLQETQYF. The chain combines TRBV7-2 with TRBJ2-5, with D unresolved. Trimming took off 9 bases at V and 1 base at J, with 18 bases between the two ends. CDR1 SGHTA and CDR2 FQGNSA come from the germline V gene. The CDR3 sequence is 15 residues long.

The chain couples TRBV27 to TRBJ1-1, with D possibly matching TRBD1 (5 bases). This CDR3 spans 14 amino acids. Germline CDR1 and CDR2: MNHEY and SMNVEV (reference sequence). Trimming shortened V by 3 bases and J by 1 base, and 9 bases separated the two germline ends. The CDR3 is CASSFRGTNTEAFF. The CDR3 bases are TGTGCCAGCAGTTTTAGGGGCACGAACACTGAAGCTTTCTTT.

The J gene is TRBJ1-2, the V gene TRBV5-4; 9 bases are shared with TRBD1. Germline CDR1 and CDR2: SGHNT and YYREEE (reference sequence). This CDR3 is built from 14 residues. Trimming cost V 6 bases and J 3 bases; bases outside gene matches: 6. DNA of the CDR3: TGTGCCAGCACCCGGACAGGGGCAGACTATGGCTACACCTTC. It is translated as CASTRTGADYGYTF. Using reference TRBV5-4 and TRBJ1-2 for the parts outside the CDR3, the full variable domain is ETGVTQSPTHLIKTRGQQVTLRCSSQSGHNTVSWYQQALGQGPQFIFQYYREEENGRGNFPPRFSGLQFPNYSSELNVNALELDDSALYLCASTRTGADYGYTFGSGTRLTVV.

The CDR3 sequence is CAIQDRSSYEQYF. The CDR3 coding sequence is TGTGCCATCCAGGACCGAAGCTCCTACGAGCAGTACTTC. This rearrangement joins TRBV10-3 to TRBJ2-7; D not resolved. CDR3 length equals 13 residues. The V end lost 8 bases, the J end lost 0 bases, and 11 bases lay between the germline ends. CDR1 is ENHRY, CDR2 SYGVKD, per germline.

V usage is TRBV27 and J usage is TRBJ1-1; TRBD1 might be the D (6 bases). CDR1 and CDR2 from the germline V gene are MNHEY and SMNVEV (reference sequence). Trimming left V 5 bases short and J 1 base short, with 20 bases between. The CDR3 contains 17 residues. CDR3 sequence reads: CASSTKGGKRKNTEAFF. The CDR3 DNA sequence: TGTGCCAGCAGTACCAAGGGGGGAAAAAGGAAGAACACTGAAGCTTTCTTT.

The chain employs TRBV30 and TRBJ2-3; perhaps TRBD1 as D (5 bases). V was shortened by 4 bases and J by 3 bases, with 11 bases between the two germline ends. Germline CDR1 GTSNPN, CDR2 SVGIG (reference sequence). The CDR3 is made up of 13 amino acids. CDR3 loop: CAWMVQGTDTQYF. The CDR3 DNA follows: TGTGCCTGGATGGTCCAGGGAACAGATACGCAGTATTTT. Filled out from reference TRBV30 and TRBJ2-3, the complete variable domain reads SQTIHQWPATLVQPVGSPLSLECTVEGTSNPNLYWYRQAAGRGLQLLFYSVGIGQISSEVPQNLSASRPQDRQFILSSKKLLLSDSGFYLCAWMVQGTDTQYFGPGTRLTVL.

The rearrangement joins TRBV2 to TRBJ2-7; unclear D gene. The germline V and J ends were trimmed by 6 bases and 2 bases, with 8 bases remaining between them. This CDR3 spans 12 amino acids. Germline V gene sequence: CDR1 SNHLY, CDR2 FYNNEI. The DNA of the CDR3 is TGTGCCAGCAGGTACGAGGCCTACGAGCAGTACTTC. Translated, it gives CASRYEAYEQYF.

The V and J genes are TRBV7-3 and TRBJ2-3, with 8 bases lining up with TRBD2. Trimming cost V 9 bases and J 2 bases; bases outside gene matches: 13. The CDR3 is 16 amino acids. Per germline, CDR1 SGHTA and CDR2 FQGTGA. CDR3 amino acids: CASKLSAGGSTDTQYF. For the CDR3, the DNA is TGTGCCAGTAAGCTATCTGCGGGGGGTTCCACAGATACGCAGTATTTT.

The genes are TRBV6-5 and TRBJ2-1; 7 bases map to TRBD2. The CDR3 has 15 residues. Losses at the gene ends were 6 bases for V and 3 bases for J; bases not matched to a gene: 8. Germline V gene lookup returns CDR1 MNHEY and CDR2 SVGAGI. The CDR3 protein is CASRQNTGGYNEQFF. The CDR3 region has the DNA TGTGCCAGCAGGCAGAATACGGGAGGCTACAATGAGCAGTTCTTC.

The chain links TRBV18 to TRBJ1-1; possibly TRBD1 for D (5 bases). The V end was cut by 4 bases, the J end by 8 bases, with 14 bases between. The CDR3 is 13 amino acids. CDR1 is KGHSH and CDR2 is LQKENI in the germline V gene. DNA of the CDR3: TGTGCCAGCTCACTGACAGTACCCTCGGAAGCTTTCTTT. Translated: CASSLTVPSEAFF.

The rearrangement links TRBV5-6 to TRBJ1-2; no clear D. The CDR3 is 15 amino acids. Trimming left V 5 bases short and J 5 bases short, with 19 bases between. From germline, CDR1 is SGHDT and CDR2 YYEEEE. Written as DNA, the CDR3 is TGTGCCAGCAGTGGGCCATGGGTGGCGGTGTATGGCTACACCTTC. This gives the protein CASSGPWVAVYGYTF.

The chain is built from TRBV9 and TRBJ2-3; possibly TRBD1 for D (6 bases). The CDR3 is 16 residues long. Trimming left V 3 bases short and J 0 bases short, with 14 bases between. Germline CDR1 SGDLS, CDR2 YYNGEE. Here the CDR3 DNA reads TGTGCCAGCAGCGGGGGTAGGGGGTATAGCACAGATACGCAGTATTTT. Translation gives CASSGGRGYSTDTQYF.

The chain recombines TRBV4-1 with TRBJ2-1, with D maybe TRBD2 (5 bases). Germline V CDR1 and CDR2: MGHRA, YSYEKL. Trimming removed 0 bases at V and 0 bases at J, with 21 bases between. The CDR3 consists of 20 residues. The CDR3 sequence is CASSQDLGRRLGSSYNEQFF. CDR3 bases: TGCGCCAGCAGCCAAGATCTAGGTAGGAGGTTAGGGAGCTCCTACAATGAGCAGTTCTTC.

The chain has TRBV5-1 and TRBJ2-2; 9 nucleotides match TRBD2. V trimming: 0 bases; J trimming: 4 bases; junction bases outside the gene matches: 4. There are 16 residues in the CDR3. Germline loops: CDR1 SGHRS, CDR2 YFSETQ. The CDR3 DNA follows: TGCGCCAGCAGCTTGGGAGCTAGCGGGACCACCGGGGAGCTGTTTTTT. Translation: CASSLGASGTTGELFF.

V and J are TRBV4-1 and TRBJ2-1; 11 bases match TRBD2. This CDR3 region has 14 residues. V lost 4 bases, J lost 6 bases, and 2 bases stayed unmatched. Germline V lookup: CDR1 MGHRA, CDR2 YSYEKL. The CDR3 nucleotides are TGCGCCAGCAGCCTAGCGGGAGGGAGCAATGAGCAGTTCTTC. Its protein product is CASSLAGGSNEQFF.

This clone was found once. The CDR3, as DNA: TGTGCCAGAAGCTTCGTAGCCCGGACGGTAATCTCCTACGAGCAGTACTTC. Amino acid sequence: CARSFVARTVISYEQYF. The chain links TRBV5-3 to TRBJ2-7; D not resolved. TRBV5-3 is annotated as an ORF whose role is uncertain. V shed 2 bases and J shed 0 bases, with 18 bases lying between them. The CDR3 contains 17 residues.